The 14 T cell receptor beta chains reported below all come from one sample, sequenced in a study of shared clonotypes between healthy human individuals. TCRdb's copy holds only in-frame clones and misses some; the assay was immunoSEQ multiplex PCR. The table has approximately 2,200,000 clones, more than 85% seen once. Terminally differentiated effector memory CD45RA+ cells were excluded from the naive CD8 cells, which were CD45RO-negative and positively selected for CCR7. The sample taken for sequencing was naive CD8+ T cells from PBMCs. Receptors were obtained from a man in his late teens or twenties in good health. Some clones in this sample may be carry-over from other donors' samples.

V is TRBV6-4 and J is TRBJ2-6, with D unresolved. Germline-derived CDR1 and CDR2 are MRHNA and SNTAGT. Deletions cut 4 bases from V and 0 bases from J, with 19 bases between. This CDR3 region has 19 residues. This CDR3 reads CASSVYPIGFLSGANVLTF. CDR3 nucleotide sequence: TGTGCCAGCAGTGTTTACCCTATCGGATTTCTCTCTGGGGCCAACGTCCTGACTTTC.

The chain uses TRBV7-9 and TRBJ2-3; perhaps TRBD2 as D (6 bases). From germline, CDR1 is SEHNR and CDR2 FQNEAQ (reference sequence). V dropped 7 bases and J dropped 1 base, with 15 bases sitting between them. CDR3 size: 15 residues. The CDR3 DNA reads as TGTGCCAGCACGGGTGGGGGGAGCCGCACAGATACGCAGTATTTT. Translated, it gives CASTGGGSRTDTQYF.

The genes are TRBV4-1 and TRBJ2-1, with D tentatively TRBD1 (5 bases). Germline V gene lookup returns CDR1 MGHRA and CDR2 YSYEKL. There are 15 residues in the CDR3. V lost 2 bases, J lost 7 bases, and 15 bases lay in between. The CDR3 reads CASSQLGWGRNEQFF. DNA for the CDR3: TGCGCCAGCAGCCAATTGGGTTGGGGCCGTAATGAGCAGTTCTTC.

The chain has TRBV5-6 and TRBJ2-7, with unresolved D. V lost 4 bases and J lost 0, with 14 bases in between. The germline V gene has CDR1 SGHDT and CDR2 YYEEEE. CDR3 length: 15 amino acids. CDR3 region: CASSHMAANSYEQYF. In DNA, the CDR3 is TGTGCCAGCAGCCATATGGCAGCGAACTCCTACGAGCAGTACTTC.

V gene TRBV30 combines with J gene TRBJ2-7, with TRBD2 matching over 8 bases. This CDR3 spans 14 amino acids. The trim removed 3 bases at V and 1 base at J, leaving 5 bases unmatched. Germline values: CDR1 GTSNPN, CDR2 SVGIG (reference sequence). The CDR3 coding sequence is TGTGCCTGGAGGAGAGCGGGGGAATCCTACGAGCAGTACTTC. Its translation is CAWRRAGESYEQYF.

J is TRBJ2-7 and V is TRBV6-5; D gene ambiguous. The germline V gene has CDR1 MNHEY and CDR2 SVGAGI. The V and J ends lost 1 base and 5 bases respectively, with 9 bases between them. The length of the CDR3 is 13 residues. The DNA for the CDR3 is TGTGCCAGCAGTTACTATGATCGAAACGAGCAGTACTTC. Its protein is CASSYYDRNEQYF.

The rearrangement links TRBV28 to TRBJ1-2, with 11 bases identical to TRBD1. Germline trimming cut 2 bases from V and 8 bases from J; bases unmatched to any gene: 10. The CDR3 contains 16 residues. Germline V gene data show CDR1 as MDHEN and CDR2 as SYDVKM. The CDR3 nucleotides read TGTGCCAGCAGTTTACTCAAAGCCGGGACAGGGGGAGGCTACACCTTC. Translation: CASSLLKAGTGGGYTF.

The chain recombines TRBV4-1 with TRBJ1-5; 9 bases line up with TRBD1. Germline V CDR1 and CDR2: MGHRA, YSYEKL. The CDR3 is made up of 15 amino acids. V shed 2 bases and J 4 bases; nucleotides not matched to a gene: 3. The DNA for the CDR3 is TGCGCCAGCAGCCAAAAGGACAGGGGAAATCAGCCCCAGCATTTT. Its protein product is CASSQKDRGNQPQHF.

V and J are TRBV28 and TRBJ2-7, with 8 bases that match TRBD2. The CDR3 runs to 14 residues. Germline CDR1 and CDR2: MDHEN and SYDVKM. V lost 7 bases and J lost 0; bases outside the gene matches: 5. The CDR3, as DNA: TGTGCCAGCACCCTAAGCGGGAGCTCCTACGAGCAGTACTTC. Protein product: CASTLSGSSYEQYF.

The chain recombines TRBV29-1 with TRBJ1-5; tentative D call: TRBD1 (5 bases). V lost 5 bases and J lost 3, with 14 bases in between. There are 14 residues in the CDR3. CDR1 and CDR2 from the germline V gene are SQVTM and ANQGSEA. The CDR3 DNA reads TGCAGCGTTCGCAATACAGGAGACAATCAGCCCCAGCATTTT. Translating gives CSVRNTGDNQPQHF. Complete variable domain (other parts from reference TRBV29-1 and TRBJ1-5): SAVISQKPSRDICQRGTSLTIQCQVDSQVTMMFWYRQQPGQSLTLIATANQGSEATYESGFVIDKFPISRPNLTFSTLTVSNMSPEDSSIYLCSVRNTGDNQPQHFGDGTRLSIL.

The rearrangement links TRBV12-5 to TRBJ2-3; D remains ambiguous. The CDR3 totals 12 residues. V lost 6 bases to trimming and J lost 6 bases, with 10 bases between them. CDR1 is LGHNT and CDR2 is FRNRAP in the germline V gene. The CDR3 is CASGVGRDTQYF. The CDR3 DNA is TGTGCTAGTGGGGTTGGTCGGGATACGCAGTATTTT.

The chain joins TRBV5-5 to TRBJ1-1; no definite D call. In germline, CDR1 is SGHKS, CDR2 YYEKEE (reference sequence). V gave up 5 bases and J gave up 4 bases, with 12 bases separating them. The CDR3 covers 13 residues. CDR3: CASRRTVPTEAFF. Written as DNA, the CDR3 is TGTGCCAGCAGACGGACCGTACCCACTGAAGCTTTCTTT. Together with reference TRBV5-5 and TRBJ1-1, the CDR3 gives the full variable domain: DAGVTQSPTHLIKTRGQQVTLRCSPISGHKSVSWYQQVLGQGPQFIFQYYEKEERGRGNFPDRFSARQFPNYSSELNVNALLLGDSALYLCASRRTVPTEAFFGQGTRLTVV.

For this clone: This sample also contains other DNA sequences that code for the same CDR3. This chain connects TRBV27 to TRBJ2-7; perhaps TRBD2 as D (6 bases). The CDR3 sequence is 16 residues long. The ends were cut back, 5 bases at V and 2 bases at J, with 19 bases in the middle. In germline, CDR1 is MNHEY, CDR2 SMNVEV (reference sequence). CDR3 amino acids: CASSPSFGTETYEQYF. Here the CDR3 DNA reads TGTGCCAGCAGTCCCTCATTCGGGACTGAGACCTACGAGCAGTACTTC.

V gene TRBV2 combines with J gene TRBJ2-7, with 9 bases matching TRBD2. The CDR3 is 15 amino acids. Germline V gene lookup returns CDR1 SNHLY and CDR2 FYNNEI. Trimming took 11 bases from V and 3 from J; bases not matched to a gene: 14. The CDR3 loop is CAVFLAWREGYEQYF. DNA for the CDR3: TGTGCCGTTTTCCTCGCGTGGCGGGAGGGCTACGAGCAGTACTTC.